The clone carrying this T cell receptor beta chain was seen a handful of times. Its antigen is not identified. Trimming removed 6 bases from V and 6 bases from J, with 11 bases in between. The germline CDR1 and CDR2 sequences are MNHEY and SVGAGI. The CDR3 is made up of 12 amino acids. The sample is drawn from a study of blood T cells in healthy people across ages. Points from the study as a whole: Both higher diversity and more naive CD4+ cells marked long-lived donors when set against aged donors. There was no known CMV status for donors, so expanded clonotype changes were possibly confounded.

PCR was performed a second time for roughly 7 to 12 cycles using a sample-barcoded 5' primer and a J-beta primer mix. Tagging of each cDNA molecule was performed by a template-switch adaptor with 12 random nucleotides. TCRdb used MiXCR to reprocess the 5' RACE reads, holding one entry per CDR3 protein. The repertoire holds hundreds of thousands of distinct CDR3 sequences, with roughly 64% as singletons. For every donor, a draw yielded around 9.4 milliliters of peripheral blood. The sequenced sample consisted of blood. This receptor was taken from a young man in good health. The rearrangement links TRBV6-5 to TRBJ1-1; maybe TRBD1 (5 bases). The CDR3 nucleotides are TGTGCCAGCAGGTCCCAGGGAGCTGAAGCTTTCTTT. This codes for CASRSQGAEAFF.